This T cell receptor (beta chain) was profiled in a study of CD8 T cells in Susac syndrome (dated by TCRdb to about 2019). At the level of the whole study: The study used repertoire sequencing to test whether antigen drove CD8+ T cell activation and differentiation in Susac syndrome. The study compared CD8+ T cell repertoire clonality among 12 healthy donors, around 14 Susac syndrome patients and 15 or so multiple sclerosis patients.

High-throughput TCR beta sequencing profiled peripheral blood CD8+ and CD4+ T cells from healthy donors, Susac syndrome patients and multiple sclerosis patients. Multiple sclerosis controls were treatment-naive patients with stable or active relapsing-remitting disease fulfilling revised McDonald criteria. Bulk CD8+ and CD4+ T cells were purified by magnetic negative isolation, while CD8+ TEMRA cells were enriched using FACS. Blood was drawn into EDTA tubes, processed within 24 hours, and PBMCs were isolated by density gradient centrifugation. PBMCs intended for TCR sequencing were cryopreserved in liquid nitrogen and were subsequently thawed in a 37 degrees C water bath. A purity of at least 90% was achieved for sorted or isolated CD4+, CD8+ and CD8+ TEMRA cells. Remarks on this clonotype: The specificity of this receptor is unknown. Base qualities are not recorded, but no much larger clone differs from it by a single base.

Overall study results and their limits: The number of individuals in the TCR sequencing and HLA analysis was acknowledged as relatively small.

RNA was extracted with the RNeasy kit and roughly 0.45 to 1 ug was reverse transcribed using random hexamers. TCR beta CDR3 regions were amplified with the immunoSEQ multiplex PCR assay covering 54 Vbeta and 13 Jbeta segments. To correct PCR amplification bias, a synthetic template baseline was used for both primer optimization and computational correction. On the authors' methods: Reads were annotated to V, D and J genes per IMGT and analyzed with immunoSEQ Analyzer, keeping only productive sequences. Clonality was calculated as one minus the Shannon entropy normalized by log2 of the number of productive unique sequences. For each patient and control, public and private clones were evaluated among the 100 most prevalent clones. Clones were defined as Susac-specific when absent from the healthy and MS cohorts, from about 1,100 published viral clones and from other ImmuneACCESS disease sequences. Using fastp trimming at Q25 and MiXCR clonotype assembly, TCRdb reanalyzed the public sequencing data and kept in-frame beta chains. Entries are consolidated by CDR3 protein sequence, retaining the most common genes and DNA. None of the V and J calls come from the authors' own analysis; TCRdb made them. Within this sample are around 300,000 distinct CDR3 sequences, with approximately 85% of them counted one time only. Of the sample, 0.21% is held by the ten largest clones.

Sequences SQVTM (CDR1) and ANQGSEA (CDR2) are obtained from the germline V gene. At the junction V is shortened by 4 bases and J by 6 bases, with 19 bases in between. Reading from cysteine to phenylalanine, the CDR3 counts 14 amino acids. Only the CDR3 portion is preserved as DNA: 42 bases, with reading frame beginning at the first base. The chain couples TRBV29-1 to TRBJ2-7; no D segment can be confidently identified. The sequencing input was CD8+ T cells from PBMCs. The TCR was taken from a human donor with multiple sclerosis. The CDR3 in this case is CSVGPQYTTAEQYF. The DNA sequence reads TGCAGCGTTGGCCCCCAGTACACCACCGCCGAGCAGTACTTC.